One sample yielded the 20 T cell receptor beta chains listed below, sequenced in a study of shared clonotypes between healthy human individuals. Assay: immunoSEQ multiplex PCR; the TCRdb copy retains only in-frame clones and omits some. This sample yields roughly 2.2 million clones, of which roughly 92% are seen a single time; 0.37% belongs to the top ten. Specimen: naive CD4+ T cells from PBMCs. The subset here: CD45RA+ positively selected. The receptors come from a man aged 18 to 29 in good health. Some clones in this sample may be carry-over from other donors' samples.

DNA for the CDR3: TGTGCCAGCATCCGGACTAGCGGAGGGGGGACCCAGTACTTC. The encoded protein is CASIRTSGGGTQYF. The chain links TRBV7-2 to TRBJ2-5; 10 bases are shared with TRBD2. The junction had 9 bases not matched to a gene; V was cut back by 7 bases and J by 7 bases. Germline lookup yields CDR1 SGHTA and CDR2 FQGNSA. The CDR3 totals 14 residues. Supplemented by reference TRBV7-2 and TRBJ2-5, the full variable domain reads GAGVSQSPSNKVTEKGKDVELRCDPISGHTALYWYRQSLGQGLEFLIYFQGNSAPDKSGLPSDRFSAERTGGSVSTLTIQRTQQEDSAVYLCASIRTSGGGTQYFGPGTRLLVL.

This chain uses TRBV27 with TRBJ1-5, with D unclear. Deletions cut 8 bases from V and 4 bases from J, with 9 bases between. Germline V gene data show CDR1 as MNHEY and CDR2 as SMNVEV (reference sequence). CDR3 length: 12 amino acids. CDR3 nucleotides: TGTGCCAGCGCCTTCTATAATCAGCCCCAGCATTTT. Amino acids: CASAFYNQPQHF.

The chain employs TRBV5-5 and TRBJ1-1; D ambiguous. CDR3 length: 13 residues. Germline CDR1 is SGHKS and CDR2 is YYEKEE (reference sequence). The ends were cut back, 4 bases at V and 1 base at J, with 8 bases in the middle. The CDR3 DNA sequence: TGTGCCAGCAGCCAACAAGCGAACACTGAAGCTTTCTTT. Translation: CASSQQANTEAFF.

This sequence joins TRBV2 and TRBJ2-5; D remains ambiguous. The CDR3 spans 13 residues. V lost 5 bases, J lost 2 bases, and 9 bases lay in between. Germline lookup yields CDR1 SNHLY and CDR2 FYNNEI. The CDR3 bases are TGTGCCAGCAGTAGCGAGATTCAAGAGACCCAGTACTTC. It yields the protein CASSSEIQETQYF. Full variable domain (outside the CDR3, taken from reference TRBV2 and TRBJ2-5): EPEVTQTPSHQVTQMGQEVILRCVPISNHLYFYWYRQILGQKVEFLVSFYNNEISEKSEIFDDQFSVERPDGSNFTLKIRSTKLEDSAMYFCASSSEIQETQYFGPGTRLLVL.

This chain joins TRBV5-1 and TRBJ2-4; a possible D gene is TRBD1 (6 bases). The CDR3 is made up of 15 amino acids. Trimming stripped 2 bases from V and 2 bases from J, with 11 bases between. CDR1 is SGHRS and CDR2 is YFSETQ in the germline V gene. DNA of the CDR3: TGCGCCAGCAGCTTAGAACAGGGACCCAAAAACATTCAGTACTTC. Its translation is CASSLEQGPKNIQYF. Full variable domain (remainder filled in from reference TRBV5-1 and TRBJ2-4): KAGVTQTPRYLIKTRGQQVTLSCSPISGHRSVSWYQQTPGQGLQFLFEYFSETQRNKGNFPGRFSGRQFSNSRSEMNVSTLELGDSALYLCASSLEQGPKNIQYFGAGTRLSVL.

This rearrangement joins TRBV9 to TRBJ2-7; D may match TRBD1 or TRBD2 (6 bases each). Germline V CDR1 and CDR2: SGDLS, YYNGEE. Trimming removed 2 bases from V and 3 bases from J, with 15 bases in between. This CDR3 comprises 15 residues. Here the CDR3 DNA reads TGTGCCAGCAGCGTGGGGGGCGGGGCAGACTACGAGCAGTACTTC. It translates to CASSVGGGADYEQYF. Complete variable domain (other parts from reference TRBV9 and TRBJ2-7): DSGVTQTPKHLITATGQRVTLRCSPRSGDLSVYWYQQSLDQGLQFLIQYYNGEERAKGNILERFSAQQFPDLHSELNLSSLELGDSALYFCASSVGGGADYEQYFGPGTRLTVT.

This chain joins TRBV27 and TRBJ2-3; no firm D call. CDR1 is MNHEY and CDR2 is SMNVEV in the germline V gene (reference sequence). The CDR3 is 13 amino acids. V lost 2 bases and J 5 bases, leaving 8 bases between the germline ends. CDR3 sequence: CASSLLQEDTQYF. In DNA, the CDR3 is TGTGCCAGCAGTTTACTTCAGGAAGATACGCAGTATTTT.

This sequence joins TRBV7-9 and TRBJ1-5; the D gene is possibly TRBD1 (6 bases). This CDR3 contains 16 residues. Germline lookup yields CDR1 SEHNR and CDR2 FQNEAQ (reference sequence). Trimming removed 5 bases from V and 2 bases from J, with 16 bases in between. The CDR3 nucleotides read TGTGCCAGCAGCGAGCGGGGGGGCTCGGGCAATCAGCCCCAGCATTTT. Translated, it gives CASSERGGSGNQPQHF.

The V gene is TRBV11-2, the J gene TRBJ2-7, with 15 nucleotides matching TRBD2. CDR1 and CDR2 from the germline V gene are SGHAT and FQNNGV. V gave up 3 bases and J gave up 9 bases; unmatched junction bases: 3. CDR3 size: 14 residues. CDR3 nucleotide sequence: TGTGCCAGCAGCTTTTCGGGACTAGCGGGAGGGCAGTACTTC. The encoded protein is CASSFSGLAGGQYF.

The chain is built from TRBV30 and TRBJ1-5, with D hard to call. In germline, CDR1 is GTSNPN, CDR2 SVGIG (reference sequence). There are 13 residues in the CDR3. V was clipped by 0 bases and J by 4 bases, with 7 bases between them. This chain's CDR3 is CAWSVDINQPQHF. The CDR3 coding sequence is TGTGCCTGGAGTGTTGACATAAATCAGCCCCAGCATTTT. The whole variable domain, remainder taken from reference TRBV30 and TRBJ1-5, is SQTIHQWPATLVQPVGSPLSLECTVEGTSNPNLYWYRQAAGRGLQLLFYSVGIGQISSEVPQNLSASRPQDRQFILSSKKLLLSDSGFYLCAWSVDINQPQHFGDGTRLSIL.

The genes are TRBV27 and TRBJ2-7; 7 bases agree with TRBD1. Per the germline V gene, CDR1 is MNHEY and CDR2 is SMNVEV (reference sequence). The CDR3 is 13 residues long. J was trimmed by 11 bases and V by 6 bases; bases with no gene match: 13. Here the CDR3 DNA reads TGTGCCAGCAGAAGGGCCAACCGGGACAGCGAGTACTTC. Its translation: CASRRANRDSEYF.

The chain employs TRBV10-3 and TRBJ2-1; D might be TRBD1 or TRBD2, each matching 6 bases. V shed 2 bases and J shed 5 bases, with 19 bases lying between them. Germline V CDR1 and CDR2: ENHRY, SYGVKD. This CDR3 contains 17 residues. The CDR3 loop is CAISERRGGPADNEQFF. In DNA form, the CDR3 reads TGTGCCATCAGTGAGCGTCGAGGGGGGCCCGCGGACAATGAGCAGTTCTTC.

The CDR3 DNA reads TGTGCCACCAGCAGAGTGGGGACGGCTGGAAACACCATATATTTT. It codes for CATSRVGTAGNTIYF. The rearrangement joins TRBV15 to TRBJ1-3, with a tentative D call TRBD1 (5 bases). Between the trimmed V and J ends, which lost 1 base and 2 bases, there was a span of 9 bases. The CDR3 spans 15 residues. CDR1 is LNHNV and CDR2 is YYDKDF in the germline V gene (reference sequence).

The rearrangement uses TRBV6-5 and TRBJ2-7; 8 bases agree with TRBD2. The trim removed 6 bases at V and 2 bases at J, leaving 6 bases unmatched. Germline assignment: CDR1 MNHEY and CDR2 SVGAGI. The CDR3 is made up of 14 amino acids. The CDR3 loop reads CASRRTSRPYEQYF. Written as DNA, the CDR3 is TGTGCCAGCAGGCGGACTAGCCGACCCTACGAGCAGTACTTC.

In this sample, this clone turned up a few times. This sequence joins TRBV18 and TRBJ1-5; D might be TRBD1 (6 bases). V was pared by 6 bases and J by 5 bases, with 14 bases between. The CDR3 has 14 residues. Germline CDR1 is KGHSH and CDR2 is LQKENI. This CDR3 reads CASSSTGSDQPQHF. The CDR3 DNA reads TGTGCCAGCTCGTCCACAGGGTCGGATCAGCCCCAGCATTTT.

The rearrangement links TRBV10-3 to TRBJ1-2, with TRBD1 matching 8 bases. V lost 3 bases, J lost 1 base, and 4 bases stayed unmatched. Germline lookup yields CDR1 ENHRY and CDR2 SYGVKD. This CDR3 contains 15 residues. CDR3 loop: CAISDLGQGNYGYTF. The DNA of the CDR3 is TGTGCCATCAGTGACCTCGGACAGGGTAACTATGGCTACACCTTC.

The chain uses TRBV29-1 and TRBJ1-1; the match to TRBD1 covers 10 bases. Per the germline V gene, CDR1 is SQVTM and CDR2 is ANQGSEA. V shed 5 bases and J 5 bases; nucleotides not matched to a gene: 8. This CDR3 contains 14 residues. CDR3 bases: TGCAGCGTTCTGACAGGGGGCCCTGCTACTGAAGCTTTCTTT. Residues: CSVLTGGPATEAFF.

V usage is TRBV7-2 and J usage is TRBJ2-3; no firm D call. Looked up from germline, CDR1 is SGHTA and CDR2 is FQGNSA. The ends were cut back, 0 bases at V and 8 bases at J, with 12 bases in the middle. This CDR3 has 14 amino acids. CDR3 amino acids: CASSLAASTRTQYF. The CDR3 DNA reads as TGTGCCAGCAGCTTAGCCGCTAGTACTCGTACGCAGTATTTT.

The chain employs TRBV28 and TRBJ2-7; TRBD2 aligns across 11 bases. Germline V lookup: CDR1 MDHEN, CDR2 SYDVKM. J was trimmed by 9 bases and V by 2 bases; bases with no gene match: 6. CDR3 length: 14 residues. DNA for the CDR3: TGTGCCAGCAGTTTAACTAGCGGGAGTTTCCGGCAGTACTTC. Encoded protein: CASSLTSGSFRQYF.

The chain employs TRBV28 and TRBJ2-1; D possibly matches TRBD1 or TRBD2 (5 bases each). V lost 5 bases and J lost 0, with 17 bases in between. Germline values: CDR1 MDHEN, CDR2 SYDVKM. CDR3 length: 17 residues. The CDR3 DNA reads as TGTGCCAGCAGTCTAATTGGGGGTGGGAGCTCCTACAATGAGCAGTTCTTC. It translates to CASSLIGGGSSYNEQFF.